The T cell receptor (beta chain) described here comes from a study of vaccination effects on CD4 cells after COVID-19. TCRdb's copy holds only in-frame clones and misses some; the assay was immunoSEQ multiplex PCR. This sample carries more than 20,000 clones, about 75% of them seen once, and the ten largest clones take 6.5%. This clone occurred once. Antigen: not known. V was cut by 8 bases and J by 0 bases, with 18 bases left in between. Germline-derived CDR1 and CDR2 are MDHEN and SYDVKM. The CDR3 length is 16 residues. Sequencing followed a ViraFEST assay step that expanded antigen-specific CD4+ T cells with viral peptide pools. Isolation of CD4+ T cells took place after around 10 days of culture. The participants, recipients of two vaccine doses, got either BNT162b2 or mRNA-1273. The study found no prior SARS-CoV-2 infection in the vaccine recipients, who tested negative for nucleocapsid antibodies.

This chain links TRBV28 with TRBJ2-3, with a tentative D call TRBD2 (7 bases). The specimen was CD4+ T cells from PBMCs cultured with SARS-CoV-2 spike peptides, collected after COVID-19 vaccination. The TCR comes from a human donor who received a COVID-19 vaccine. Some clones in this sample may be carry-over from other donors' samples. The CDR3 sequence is CASPRARGQSTDTQYF. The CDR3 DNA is TGTGCCAGCCCCCGGGCGCGGGGGCAAAGCACAGATACGCAGTATTTT.